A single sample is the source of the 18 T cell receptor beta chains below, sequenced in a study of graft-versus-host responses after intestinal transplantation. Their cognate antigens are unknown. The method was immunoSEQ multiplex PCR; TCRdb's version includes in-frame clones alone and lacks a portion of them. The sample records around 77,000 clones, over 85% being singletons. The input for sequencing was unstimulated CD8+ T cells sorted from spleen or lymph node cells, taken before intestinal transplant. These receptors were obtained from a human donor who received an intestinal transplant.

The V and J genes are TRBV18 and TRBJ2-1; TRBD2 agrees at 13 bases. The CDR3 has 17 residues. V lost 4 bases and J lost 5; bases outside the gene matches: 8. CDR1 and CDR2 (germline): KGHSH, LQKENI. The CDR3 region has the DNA TGTGCCAGCTCACACCCGACTAGCGGGAGGCAGGACAATGAGCAGTTCTTC. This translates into CASSHPTSGRQDNEQFF.

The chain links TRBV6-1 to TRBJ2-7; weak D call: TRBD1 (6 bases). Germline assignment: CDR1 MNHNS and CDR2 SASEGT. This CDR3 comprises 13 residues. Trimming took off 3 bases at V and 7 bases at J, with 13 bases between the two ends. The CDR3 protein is CASSDGRGFEQYF. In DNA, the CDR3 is TGTGCCAGCAGTGACGGCAGGGGATTTGAGCAGTACTTC.

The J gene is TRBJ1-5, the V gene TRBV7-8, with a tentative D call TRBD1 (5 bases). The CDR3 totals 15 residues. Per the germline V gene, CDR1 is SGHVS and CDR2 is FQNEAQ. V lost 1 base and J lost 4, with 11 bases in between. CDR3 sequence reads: CASSLETGGNQPQHF. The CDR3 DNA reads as TGTGCCAGCAGCTTAGAGACGGGGGGGAATCAGCCCCAGCATTTT.

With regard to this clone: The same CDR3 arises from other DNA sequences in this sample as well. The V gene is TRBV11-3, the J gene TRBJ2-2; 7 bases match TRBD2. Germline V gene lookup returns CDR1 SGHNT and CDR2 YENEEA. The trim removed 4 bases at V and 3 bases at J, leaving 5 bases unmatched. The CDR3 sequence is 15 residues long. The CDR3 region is CASSWTSGHTGELFF. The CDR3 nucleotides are TGTGCCAGCAGCTGGACTAGTGGGCACACCGGGGAGCTGTTTTTT.

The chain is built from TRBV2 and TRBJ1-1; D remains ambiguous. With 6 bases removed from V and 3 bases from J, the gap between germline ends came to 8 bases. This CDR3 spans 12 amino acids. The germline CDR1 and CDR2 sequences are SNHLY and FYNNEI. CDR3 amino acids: CASRPIDTEAFF. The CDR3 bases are TGTGCCAGCAGGCCCATCGACACTGAAGCTTTCTTT.

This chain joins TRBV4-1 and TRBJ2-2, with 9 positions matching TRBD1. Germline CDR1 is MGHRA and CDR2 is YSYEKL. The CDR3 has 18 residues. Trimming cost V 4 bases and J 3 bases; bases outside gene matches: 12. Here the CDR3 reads CASSPSGQGWLDTGELFF. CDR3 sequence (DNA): TGCGCCAGCAGCCCCTCGGGACAGGGATGGTTGGACACCGGGGAGCTGTTTTTT.

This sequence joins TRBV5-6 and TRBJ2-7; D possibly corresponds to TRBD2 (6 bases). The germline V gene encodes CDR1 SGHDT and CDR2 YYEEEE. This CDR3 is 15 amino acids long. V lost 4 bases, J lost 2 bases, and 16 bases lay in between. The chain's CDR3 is CASSPTGTGAYEQYF. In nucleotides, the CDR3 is TGTGCCAGCAGCCCCACCGGGACTGGGGCCTACGAGCAGTACTTC.

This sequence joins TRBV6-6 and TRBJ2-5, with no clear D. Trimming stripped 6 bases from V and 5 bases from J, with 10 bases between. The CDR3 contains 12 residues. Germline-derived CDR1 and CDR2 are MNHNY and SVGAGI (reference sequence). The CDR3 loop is CASRAADETQYF. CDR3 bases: TGTGCCAGCAGGGCGGCGGATGAGACCCAGTACTTC.

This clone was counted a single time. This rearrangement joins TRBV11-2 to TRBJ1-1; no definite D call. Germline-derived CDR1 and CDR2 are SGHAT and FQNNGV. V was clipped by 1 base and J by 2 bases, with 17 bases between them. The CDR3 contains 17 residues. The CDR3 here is CASSLGLLPVVNTEAFF. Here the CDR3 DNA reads TGTGCCAGCAGCTTAGGTTTACTCCCAGTCGTTAACACTGAAGCTTTCTTT.

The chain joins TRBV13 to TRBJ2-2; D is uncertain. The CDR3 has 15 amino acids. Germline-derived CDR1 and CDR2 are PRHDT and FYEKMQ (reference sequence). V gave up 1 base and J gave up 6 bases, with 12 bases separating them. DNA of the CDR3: TGTGCCAGCAGCTTAGAATACATTCGACCCGGGGAGCTGTTTTTT. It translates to CASSLEYIRPGELFF.

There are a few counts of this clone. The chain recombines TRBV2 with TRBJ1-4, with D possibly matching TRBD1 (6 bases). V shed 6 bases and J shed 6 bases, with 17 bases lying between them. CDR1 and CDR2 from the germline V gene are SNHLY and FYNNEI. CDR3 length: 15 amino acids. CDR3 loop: CASRPVGGRDEKLFF. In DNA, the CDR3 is TGTGCCAGCAGGCCAGTCGGGGGGCGGGATGAAAAACTGTTTTTT.

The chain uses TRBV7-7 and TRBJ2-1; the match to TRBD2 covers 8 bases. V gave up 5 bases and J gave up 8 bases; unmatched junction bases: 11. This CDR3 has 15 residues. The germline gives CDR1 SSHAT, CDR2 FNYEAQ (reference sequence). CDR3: CASSRSGSQFHEQFF. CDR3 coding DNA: TGTGCCAGCAGCCGGAGCGGGAGTCAGTTCCATGAGCAGTTCTTC.

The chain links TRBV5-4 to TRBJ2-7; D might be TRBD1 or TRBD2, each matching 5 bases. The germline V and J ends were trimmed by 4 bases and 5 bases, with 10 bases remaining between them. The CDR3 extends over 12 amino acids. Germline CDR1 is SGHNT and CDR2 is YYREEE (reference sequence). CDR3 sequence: CASSPMGDEQYF. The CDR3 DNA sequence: TGTGCCAGCAGCCCCATGGGGGACGAGCAGTACTTC.

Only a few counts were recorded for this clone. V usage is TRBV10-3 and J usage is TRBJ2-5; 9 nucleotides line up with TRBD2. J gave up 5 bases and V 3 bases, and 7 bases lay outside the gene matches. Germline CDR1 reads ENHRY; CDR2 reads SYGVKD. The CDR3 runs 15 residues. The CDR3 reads CAISEGQREVETQYF. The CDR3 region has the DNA TGTGCCATCAGTGAAGGGCAGCGGGAGGTGGAGACCCAGTACTTC.

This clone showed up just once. For the CDR3, the DNA is TGTGCCAGCAGTTTATCTCGGGGTGAAAAACTGTTTTTT. Encoded protein: CASSLSRGEKLFF. The chain employs TRBV27 and TRBJ1-4, with D uncertain. The germline V gene encodes CDR1 MNHEY and CDR2 SMNVEV (reference sequence). The CDR3 consists of 13 residues. Between the trimmed V and J ends, which lost 0 bases and 7 bases, there was a span of 6 bases.

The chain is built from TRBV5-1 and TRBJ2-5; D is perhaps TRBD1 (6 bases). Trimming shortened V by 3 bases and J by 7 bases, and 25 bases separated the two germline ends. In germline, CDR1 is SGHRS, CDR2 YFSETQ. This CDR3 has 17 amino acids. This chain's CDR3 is CASSSPRTLVPRGTQYF. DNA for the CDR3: TGCGCCAGCAGCTCACCCAGGACTCTTGTCCCCAGGGGGACCCAGTACTTC.

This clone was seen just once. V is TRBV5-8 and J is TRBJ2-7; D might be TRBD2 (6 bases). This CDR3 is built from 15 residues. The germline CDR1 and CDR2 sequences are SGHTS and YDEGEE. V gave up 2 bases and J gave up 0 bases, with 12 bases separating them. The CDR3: CASSFSPGSSYEQYF. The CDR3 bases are TGTGCCAGCAGCTTTTCCCCCGGGAGCTCCTACGAGCAGTACTTC.

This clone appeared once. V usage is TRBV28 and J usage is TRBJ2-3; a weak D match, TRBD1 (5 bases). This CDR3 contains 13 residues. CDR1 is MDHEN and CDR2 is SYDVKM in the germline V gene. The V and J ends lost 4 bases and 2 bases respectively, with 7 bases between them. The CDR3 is CASSWGYTDTQYF. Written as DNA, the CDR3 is TGTGCCAGCAGTTGGGGCTACACAGATACGCAGTATTTT.